Presented here are 31 T cell receptor beta chains from one specimen sequenced in a study of blood T cell repertoires in COVID-19. Clones were read by immunoSEQ multiplex PCR, and TCRdb kept only the in-frame ones, dropping some. The sample consists of about 43,000 clones, around 83% of them appearing once. Specimen: peripheral blood. Receptor source: a woman aged 55-70 years with acute or convalescent COVID-19.

Only a few counts were recorded for this clone. The CDR3 spells CASSERETQYF. CDR3 DNA: TGTGCCAGCAGTGAACGGGAGACCCAGTACTTC. The chain links TRBV2 to TRBJ2-5; no reliable D call. Trimming shortened V by 2 bases and J by 5 bases, and 3 bases separated the two germline ends. The germline CDR1 and CDR2 sequences are SNHLY and FYNNEI. The CDR3 is 11 amino acids.

The chain uses TRBV5-6 and TRBJ2-1, with TRBD1 matching 10 bases. The trim removed 5 bases at V and 3 bases at J, leaving 2 bases unmatched. Germline V gene lookup returns CDR1 SGHDT and CDR2 YYEEEE. The CDR3 runs to 14 residues. The CDR3 coding sequence is TGTGCCAGCAGTGACAGGGGGCTCTACAATGAGCAGTTCTTC. It codes for CASSDRGLYNEQFF.

This clone qualifies as medium-sized. In DNA, the CDR3 is TGTGCCAGCAGCCGACAGGGACAGAACACTGAAGCTTTCTTT. It codes for CASSRQGQNTEAFF. V gene TRBV9 combines with J gene TRBJ1-1; 7 positions match TRBD1. With V trimmed by 4 bases and J by 1 base, 4 bases remained unmatched. CDR1 is SGDLS, CDR2 YYNGEE, per germline. CDR3 length: 14 amino acids.

The chain couples TRBV6-6 to TRBJ2-7; maybe TRBD1 (5 bases). V was trimmed by 4 bases and J by 3 bases, leaving 16 bases between them. Looked up from germline, CDR1 is MNHNY and CDR2 is SVGAGI (reference sequence). The CDR3 contains 15 residues. The CDR3 DNA follows: TGTGCCAGCAGTTCGCAAGGGGCAGATCTCTACGAGCAGTACTTC. Its protein is CASSSQGADLYEQYF.

The chain's CDR3 is CASSFPGQGAKNTEAFF. CDR3 DNA sequence: TGTGCCAGCAGCTTCCCGGGACAGGGGGCGAAAAACACTGAAGCTTTCTTT. The V and J genes are TRBV5-6 and TRBJ1-1; 12 bases fit TRBD1. Trimming cost V 2 bases and J 2 bases; bases outside gene matches: 7. Germline CDR1 SGHDT, CDR2 YYEEEE. There are 17 residues in the CDR3.

This clone was picked up one time. The genes are TRBV3-1 (or the pseudogene TRBV3-2) and TRBJ1-6; D unresolved. Germline assignment: CDR1 LGHDT and CDR2 YNNKEL (reference sequence). The V gene lost 4 bases and the J gene lost 0 bases, with 7 bases spanning the gap. This CDR3 comprises 15 residues. This CDR3 is CASSRGSSYNSPLHF. CDR3 DNA: TGTGCCAGCAGCCGAGGTAGCTCCTATAATTCACCCCTCCACTTT.

The chain recombines TRBV29-1 with TRBJ2-1; 8 bases align to TRBD1. V lost 6 bases to trimming and J lost 7 bases; unmatched junction nucleotides: 11. The CDR3 runs to 14 residues. Germline assignment: CDR1 SQVTM and CDR2 ANQGSEA. Written as DNA, the CDR3 is TGCAGCGTCTTCGGACAGGGCCTCTCAAATGAGCAGTTCTTC. The encoded protein is CSVFGQGLSNEQFF.

There are a few counts of this clone. This sequence joins TRBV30 and TRBJ1-3; no clear D gene. Germline V gives CDR1 GTSNPN, CDR2 SVGIG (reference sequence). The CDR3 is made up of 16 amino acids. V was pared by 1 base and J by 2 bases, with 15 bases between. This CDR3 reads CAWSAQQGVAGNTIYF. Written as DNA, the CDR3 is TGTGCCTGGAGTGCCCAACAAGGAGTAGCTGGAAACACCATATATTTT.

This chain uses TRBV19 with TRBJ2-1; 11 positions agree with TRBD2. This CDR3 comprises 16 residues. The V gene end was trimmed by 0 bases and the J gene end by 8 bases; junction bases not matched to a gene: 6. Germline V lookup: CDR1 LNHDA, CDR2 SQIVND (reference sequence). The CDR3 spells CASSIDTSGSFYEQFF. The CDR3 nucleotides are TGTGCCAGTAGTATAGATACTAGCGGGAGTTTTTATGAGCAGTTCTTC.

The gene calls are TRBV2 and TRBJ2-2; D is unresolved. V lost 7 bases and J lost 8, with 14 bases in between. Germline loops: CDR1 SNHLY, CDR2 FYNNEI. CDR3 length equals 13 residues. The CDR3 reads CASKSVSDGELFF. The CDR3 coding sequence is TGTGCCAGCAAGAGTGTTAGTGATGGGGAGCTGTTTTTT.

The chain joins TRBV30 to TRBJ1-1; 11 nucleotides align to TRBD1. Losses at the gene ends were 4 bases for V and 4 bases for J; bases not matched to a gene: 5. Germline V gives CDR1 GTSNPN, CDR2 SVGIG (reference sequence). CDR3 length: 14 residues. Written as DNA, the CDR3 is TGTGCCTGGAATAGTGGGACAGGGGGCACTGAAGCTTTCTTT. Encoded protein: CAWNSGTGGTEAFF.

This chain uses TRBV4-1 with TRBJ2-7; D possibly corresponds to TRBD2 (6 bases). V was trimmed by 3 bases and J by 2 bases, leaving 14 bases between them. The CDR3 spans 15 residues. Germline CDR1 reads MGHRA; CDR2 reads YSYEKL. CDR3 in DNA: TGCGCCAGCAGCCATGGCGGGGACTCCACCTACGAGCAGTACTTC. Protein: CASSHGGDSTYEQYF.

The V call is TRBV16, the J call TRBJ1-6; D gene ambiguous. From germline, CDR1 is KGHSY and CDR2 FQNENV. This CDR3 has 13 amino acids. V was clipped by 4 bases and J by 7 bases, with 8 bases between them. CDR3 amino acids: CASSPSRNSPLHF. CDR3 DNA: TGTGCCAGCAGCCCTTCGAGGAATTCACCCCTCCACTTT.

The CDR3 DNA sequence: TGTGCCAGCAGTGAAGGGCTATCGGGGAGTAATTCACCCCTCCACTTT. It translates to CASSEGLSGSNSPLHF. This sequence joins TRBV2 and TRBJ1-6; no clear D. Trimming shortened V by 1 base and J by 6 bases, and 13 bases separated the two germline ends. Germline V gene data show CDR1 as SNHLY and CDR2 as FYNNEI. The CDR3 has 16 amino acids.

The chain carries TRBV5-6 and TRBJ2-3, with TRBD2 identical over 8 bases. The CDR3 spans 15 residues. Germline CDR1 is SGHDT and CDR2 is YYEEEE. V shed 5 bases, J shed 0 bases, and the junction held 5 bases outside the gene matches. DNA of the CDR3: TGTGCCAGCAGGGGTGCGGGGGGAAGCACAGATACGCAGTATTTT. Amino acids: CASRGAGGSTDTQYF.

The rearrangement links TRBV5-5 to TRBJ2-6; D might be TRBD1 (6 bases). CDR1 is SGHKS and CDR2 is YYEKEE in the germline V gene (reference sequence). V shed 4 bases and J shed 0 bases, with 14 bases lying between them. The CDR3 extends over 17 amino acids. The CDR3 spells CASSIRQANSGANVLTF. CDR3 bases: TGTGCCAGCAGCATAAGACAGGCGAACTCTGGGGCCAACGTCCTGACTTTC. Full variable domain (rest looked up from reference TRBV5-5 and TRBJ2-6): DAGVTQSPTHLIKTRGQQVTLRCSPISGHKSVSWYQQVLGQGPQFIFQYYEKEERGRGNFPDRFSARQFPNYSSELNVNALLLGDSALYLCASSIRQANSGANVLTFGAGSRLTVL.

The chain is built from TRBV10-3 and TRBJ2-7; a possible D gene is TRBD1 (5 bases). Germline CDR1 reads ENHRY; CDR2 reads SYGVKD. Trimming pared 10 bases from V and 4 bases from J, leaving 17 bases between. The CDR3 runs 13 residues. CDR3 in DNA: TGTGCCACCCAACCAGGGCCTTCTTACGAGCAGTACTTC. It translates to CATQPGPSYEQYF.

The rearrangement joins TRBV5-1 to TRBJ2-5; TRBD1 agrees at 9 bases. With 3 bases clipped from V and 5 bases from J, the junction kept 5 bases outside the gene matches. This CDR3 contains 14 residues. Per germline, CDR1 SGHRS and CDR2 YFSETQ. The CDR3: CASSSKQGAETQYF. The CDR3 nucleotides are TGCGCCAGCAGCTCCAAACAGGGGGCCGAGACCCAGTACTTC.

The chain uses TRBV15 and TRBJ2-7, with a tentative D call TRBD2 (5 bases). The CDR3 loop spans 14 amino acids. V gave up 1 base and J gave up 4 bases, with 11 bases separating them. The V gene's germline CDR1 is LNHNV and CDR2 YYDKDF (reference sequence). CDR3 region: CATSRGSGEYEQYF. The CDR3 nucleotides read TGTGCCACCAGCAGAGGGAGCGGAGAATACGAGCAGTACTTC. The whole variable domain, remainder taken from reference TRBV15 and TRBJ2-7, is DAMVIQNPRYQVTQFGKPVTLSCSQTLNHNVMYWYQQKSSQAPKLLFHYYDKDFNNEADTPDNFQSRRPNTSFCFLDIRSPGLGDTAMYLCATSRGSGEYEQYFGPGTRLTVT.

The J gene is TRBJ2-7, the V gene TRBV6-1; 7 bases are a match to TRBD1. Germline CDR1 and CDR2: MNHNS and SASEGT. The CDR3 extends over 14 amino acids. With V trimmed by 1 base and J by 9 bases, 9 bases remained unmatched. This chain's CDR3 is CASSEVIDRAPQYF. The CDR3 region has the DNA TGTGCCAGCAGTGAAGTTATAGACAGGGCGCCGCAGTACTTC.

The rearrangement joins TRBV7-6 to TRBJ2-7, with a possible D match to TRBD2 (5 bases). Germline values: CDR1 SGHVS, CDR2 FNYEAQ. The CDR3 is 12 amino acids. The V gene lost 8 bases and the J gene lost 4 bases, with 12 bases spanning the gap. This CDR3 reads CASGRGGYEQYF. The CDR3 DNA sequence: TGTGCCAGCGGCCGGGGTGGGTACGAGCAGTACTTC.

The chain carries TRBV13 and TRBJ1-1; no definite D call. V gave up 5 bases and J gave up 4 bases, with 11 bases separating them. The length of the CDR3 is 13 residues. The germline gives CDR1 PRHDT, CDR2 FYEKMQ (reference sequence). The CDR3 sequence is CASSLTEGTEAFF. CDR3 bases: TGTGCCAGCAGCCTCACTGAGGGCACTGAAGCTTTCTTT.

J is TRBJ1-1 and V is TRBV5-6; TRBD1 matches 9 bases. There are 16 residues in the CDR3. From germline, CDR1 is SGHDT and CDR2 YYEEEE. With V trimmed by 4 bases and J by 6 bases, 13 bases remained unmatched. CDR3 in DNA: TGTGCCAGCAGCATAGGGACAGGGCTCTCGTGGGCTGAAGCTTTCTTT. Encoded protein: CASSIGTGLSWAEAFF.

The J gene is TRBJ2-1, the V gene TRBV27; 13 bases map to TRBD2. This CDR3 region has 16 residues. V shed 5 bases, J shed 7 bases, and the junction held 8 bases outside the gene matches. The V gene's germline CDR1 is MNHEY and CDR2 SMNVEV (reference sequence). CDR3 amino acids: CASSPRTSGSRNEQFF. DNA of the CDR3: TGTGCCAGCAGTCCCCGGACTAGCGGGAGTAGGAATGAGCAGTTCTTC.

The CDR3 nucleotides are TGTGCCAGCAGTGAGCGCACCGGGACAGGGACGGTCGCAGATACGCAGTATTTT. Translation: CASSERTGTGTVADTQYF. This chain links TRBV25-1 with TRBJ2-3, with 9 bases matching TRBD1. CDR3 size: 18 residues. V dropped 3 bases and J dropped 4; count of bases not matched to a gene: 14. Germline loops: CDR1 MGHDK, CDR2 SYGVNS.

The chain links TRBV18 to TRBJ1-1; D might be TRBD1 (5 bases). CDR1 KGHSH and CDR2 LQKENI come from the germline V gene. The CDR3 covers 15 residues. V lost 3 bases to trimming and J lost 4 bases, with 15 bases between them. The CDR3 spells CASSPTDTRTTEAFF. DNA of the CDR3: TGTGCCAGCTCACCCACGGACACACGGACCACTGAAGCTTTCTTT.

The V gene is TRBV25-1, the J gene TRBJ2-1; 11 positions match TRBD1. The V gene end was trimmed by 6 bases and the J gene end by 4 bases; junction bases not matched to a gene: 5. This CDR3 has 15 residues. The germline gives CDR1 MGHDK, CDR2 SYGVNS. The CDR3 reads CASRTDRGPYNEQFF. The CDR3 DNA reads as TGTGCCAGCAGGACGGACAGGGGGCCTTACAATGAGCAGTTCTTC.

This chain links TRBV18 with TRBJ2-2, with 8 bases matching TRBD2. The V gene end was trimmed by 2 bases and the J gene end by 5 bases; junction bases not matched to a gene: 4. Germline CDR1 is KGHSH and CDR2 is LQKENI. The CDR3 is 15 residues long. The CDR3 DNA follows: TGTGCCAGCTCACCAAATCCTAGCGGGACCGGGGAGCTGTTTTTT. Its translation is CASSPNPSGTGELFF.

This clone has only one observation. The V and J genes are TRBV5-1 and TRBJ1-2, with 7 bases aligning to TRBD1. The CDR3 loop spans 15 amino acids. The germline V gene encodes CDR1 SGHRS and CDR2 YFSETQ. Unmatched junction bases numbered 8, after V lost 2 bases and J lost 4 bases. The CDR3 protein is CASSFGHRGVYGYTF. The CDR3 DNA follows: TGCGCCAGCAGCTTCGGACACAGGGGAGTCTATGGCTACACCTTC.

The chain combines TRBV24-1 with TRBJ2-3, with D possibly TRBD1 on 5 matching bases. V lost 4 bases and J lost 3, with 10 bases in between. Germline CDR1 reads KGHDR; CDR2 reads SFDVKD. The length of the CDR3 is 14 residues. The CDR3 bases are TGTGCCACCAGTGAAACAGGCCGGACAGATACGCAGTATTTT. This codes for CATSETGRTDTQYF.

V and J are TRBV5-5 and TRBJ1-1; D remains unclear. Germline V gene data show CDR1 as SGHKS and CDR2 as YYEKEE (reference sequence). Trimming pared 2 bases from V and 6 bases from J, leaving 14 bases between. CDR3 length: 14 amino acids. The chain's CDR3 is CASSFSQGRAEAFF. CDR3 DNA: TGTGCCAGCAGCTTCTCCCAAGGGCGGGCTGAAGCTTTCTTT.